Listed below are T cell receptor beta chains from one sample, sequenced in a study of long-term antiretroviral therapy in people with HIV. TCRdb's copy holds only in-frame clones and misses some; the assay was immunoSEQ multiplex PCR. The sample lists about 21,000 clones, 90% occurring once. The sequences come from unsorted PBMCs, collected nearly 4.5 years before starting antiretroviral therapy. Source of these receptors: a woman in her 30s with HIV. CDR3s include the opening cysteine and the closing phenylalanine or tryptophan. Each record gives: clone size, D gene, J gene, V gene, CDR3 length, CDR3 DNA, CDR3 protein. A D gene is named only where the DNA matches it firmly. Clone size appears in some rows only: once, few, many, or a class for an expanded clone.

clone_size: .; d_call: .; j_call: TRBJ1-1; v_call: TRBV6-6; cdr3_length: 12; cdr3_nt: TGTGCCAGCCGTCGTCGGAACACTGAAGCTTTCTTT; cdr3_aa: CASRRRNTEAFF
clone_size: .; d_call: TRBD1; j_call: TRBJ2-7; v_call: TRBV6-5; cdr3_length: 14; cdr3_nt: TGTGCCAGCAGTTACTCTAACAGGGGCTACGAGCAGTACTTC; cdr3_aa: CASSYSNRGYEQYF
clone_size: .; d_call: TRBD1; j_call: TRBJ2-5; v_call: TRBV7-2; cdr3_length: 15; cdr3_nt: TGTGCCAGCAGCCCCCCCGGACAGGGGTCGGGAGGCCAGTACTTC; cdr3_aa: CASSPPGQGSGGQYF
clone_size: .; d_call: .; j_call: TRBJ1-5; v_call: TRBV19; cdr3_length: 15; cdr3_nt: TGTGCCAGTAGTGTCGTCGTAAAGAGCAATCAGCCCCAGCATTTT; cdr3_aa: CASSVVVKSNQPQHF
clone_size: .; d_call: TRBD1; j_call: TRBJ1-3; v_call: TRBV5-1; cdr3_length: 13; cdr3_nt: TGCGCCAGCAGCTTGGAACAGGGGAACACCATATATTTT; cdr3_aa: CASSLEQGNTIYF
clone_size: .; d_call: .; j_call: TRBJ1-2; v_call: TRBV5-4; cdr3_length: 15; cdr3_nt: TGTGCCAGCAGCCCTAGGACGGGAGGCGGGTATGGCTACACCTTC; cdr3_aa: CASSPRTGGGYGYTF
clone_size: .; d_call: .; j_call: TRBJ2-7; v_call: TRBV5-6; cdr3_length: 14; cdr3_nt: TGTGCCAGCAGCTTGTACAAGGGATCCGGCGGGCAGTACTTC; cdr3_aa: CASSLYKGSGGQYF
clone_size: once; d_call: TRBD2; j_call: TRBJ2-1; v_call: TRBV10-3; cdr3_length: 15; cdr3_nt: TGTGCCATCAGTGCCGGGACTAGCGCATCGAATGAGCAGTTCTTC; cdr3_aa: CAISAGTSASNEQFF
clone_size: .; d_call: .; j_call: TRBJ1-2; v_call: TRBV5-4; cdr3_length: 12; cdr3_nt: TGTGCCAGCAGCTTTGGGGGCGAGGGCTACACCTTC; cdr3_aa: CASSFGGEGYTF
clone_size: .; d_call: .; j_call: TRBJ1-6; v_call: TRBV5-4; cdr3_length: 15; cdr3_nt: TGTGCCAGCAGCTCTGAAGGGCAGACAAATTCACCCCTCCACTTT; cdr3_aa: CASSSEGQTNSPLHF
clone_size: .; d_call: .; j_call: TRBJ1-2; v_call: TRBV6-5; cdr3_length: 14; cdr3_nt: TGTGCCAGCAGTCCACTGTCAGGCGGATATGGCTACACCTTC; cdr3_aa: CASSPLSGGYGYTF
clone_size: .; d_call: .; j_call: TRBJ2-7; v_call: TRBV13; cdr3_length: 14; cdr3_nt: TGTGCCAGCCGGAAGACATACCGTTCCTACGAGCAGTACTTC; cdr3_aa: CASRKTYRSYEQYF
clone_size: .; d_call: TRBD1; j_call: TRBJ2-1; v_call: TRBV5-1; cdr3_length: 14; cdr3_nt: TGCGCCAGCAGCAGCGGGACAGGGGGCAATGAGCAGTTCTTC; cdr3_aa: CASSSGTGGNEQFF
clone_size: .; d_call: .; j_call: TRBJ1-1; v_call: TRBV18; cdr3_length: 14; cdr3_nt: TGTGCCAGCTCACCTCCGGGGGATACGGGTGAAGCTTTCTTT; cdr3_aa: CASSPPGDTGEAFF
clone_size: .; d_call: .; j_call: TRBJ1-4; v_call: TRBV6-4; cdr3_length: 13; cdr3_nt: TGTGCCAGCAGTACTGGTAATCGAGAAAAACTGTTTTTT; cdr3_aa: CASSTGNREKLFF
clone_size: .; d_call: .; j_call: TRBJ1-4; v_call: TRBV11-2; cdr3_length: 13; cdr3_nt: TGTGCCAGCAGCTGGGTACAGGGTGAAAAACTGTTTTTT; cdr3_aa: CASSWVQGEKLFF
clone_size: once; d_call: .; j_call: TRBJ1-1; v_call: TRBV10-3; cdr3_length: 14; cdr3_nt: TGTGCCATCAGTGAGTCTGGGGGAGACACTGAAGCTTTCTTT; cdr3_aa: CAISESGGDTEAFF
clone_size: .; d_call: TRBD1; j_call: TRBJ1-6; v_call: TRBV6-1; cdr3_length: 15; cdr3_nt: TGTGCCAGCAGTGCTCTGACAGGGTCTTCGTCACCCCTCCACTTT; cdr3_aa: CASSALTGSSSPLHF
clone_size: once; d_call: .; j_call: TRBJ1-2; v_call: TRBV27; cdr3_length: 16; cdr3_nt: TGTGCCAGCAGTTTTAATCAGGGATATCGAGACTATGGCTACACCTTC; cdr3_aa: CASSFNQGYRDYGYTF
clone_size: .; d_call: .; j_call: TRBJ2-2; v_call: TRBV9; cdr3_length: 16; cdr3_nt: TGTGCCAGCAGCGTAGGGGCAGGCCCAAACACCGGGGAGCTGTTTTTT; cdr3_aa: CASSVGAGPNTGELFF
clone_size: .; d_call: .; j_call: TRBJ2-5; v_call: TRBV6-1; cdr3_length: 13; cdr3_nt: TGTGCCAGCAACGGACAGCCCTCGGAGACCCAGTACTTC; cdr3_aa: CASNGQPSETQYF
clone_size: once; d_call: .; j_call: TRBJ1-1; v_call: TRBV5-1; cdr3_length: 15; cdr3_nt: TGCGCCAGCAGCTTGGGTCCCCAACCGAACACTGAAGCTTTCTTT; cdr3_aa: CASSLGPQPNTEAFF